This T cell receptor beta chain was captured in a study of blood T cell repertoires in COVID-19 (dated by TCRdb to about 2020). About the investigation overall: Collaborator samples came from the United States, Italy and Spain and covered acute and convalescent phases of COVID-19. Sample metadata almost always included a de-identified subject ID, COVID-19 status, age in years and sex. The repertoires were made available in a free public database intended to serve as a resource for research on the immune response to SARS-CoV-2. The material from the prospective study consisted of cDNA or gDNA derived from T cells, B-cell-depleted T cells, or PBMCs. Where available, HLA class I and class II types were taken from metadata supplied by the sample provider and were not determined by assay-based typing. The dataset comprised deeply sampled blood TCRbeta repertoires from subjects exposed to, actively infected with, or recovered from COVID-19. The samples were drawn from two sources: the first 160 participants of the ongoing ImmuneRACE study, and 1,000 to 1,500 subjects contributed by 6 global collaborators.

Beyond this particular receptor, the publication reports: The amount of clinical and demographic metadata varied by source and participant and was provided uncurated.

TCRbeta CDR3 regions were amplified from genomic DNA using the immunoSEQ Assay, a bias-controlled multiplex PCR. Regarding the original processing steps: Within the assay, amplification of reference gene primers was used to estimate how many nucleated cells each sample contained. Sequence reads were collapsed and filtered to measure the absolute abundance of every unique TCRbeta CDR3 rearrangement. For each sample, productive Simpson clonality was calculated by taking the square root of Simpson's diversity index across productive rearrangements. What TCRdb holds here is the immuneACCESS table cut down to in-frame rearrangements. Part of the clones is not present; checked against another copy, under half of the missing clones reflect an unresolved V gene, and the others are unexplained. The V and J calls and clone size were taken over from that table, and D and trimming were inferred from the DNA. The sample table lists about 150,000 clones, approximately 85% of them with a count of one. Together, the top ten hold roughly 2.5% of the sample.

Whole blood was collected in K2EDTA tubes by collaborating institutions according to the institutions' own protocols. For TCRbeta analysis, collaborator samples were shipped as frozen whole blood, as isolated PBMCs, or as DNA extracted from either sample type. The junction carries 9 bases between V and J, which are trimmed by 6 bases and 1 base respectively. The CDR1 and CDR2 encoded by the germline V gene are SNHLY and FYNNEI. Counted from cysteine to phenylalanine, this CDR3 has 13 amino acids. Only CDR3 DNA remains: 39 bases, in frame from the first base. This clone was seen once. Its specific antigen is unknown. The record has no base qualities; no much larger clone is one base away.

Material: peripheral blood. This chain is built from TRBV2 and TRBJ1-1, with the D segment identity uncertain. The sequence was collected from a human donor with acute or convalescent COVID-19. The donor label of this sample is uncertain. CDR3 reads: CASRVTENTEAFF. The nucleotide sequence reads TGTGCCAGCAGGGTAACAGAGAACACTGAAGCTTTCTTT.